This TCR beta chain comes out of a study of blood T cell repertoires in COVID-19 (dated by TCRdb to about 2020). The study in broad terms: Collaborator samples came from the United States, Italy and Spain and covered acute and convalescent phases of COVID-19. Where HLA class I and class II types were available, the types were taken from metadata supplied by the sample provider, not from assay-based typing. Nearly every sample came with metadata listing a de-identified subject ID, COVID-19 status, age in years and sex. Deeply sampled blood TCRbeta repertoires from subjects exposed to, actively infected with, or recovered from COVID-19 were included in the dataset. The material from the prospective study consisted of cDNA or gDNA derived from T cells, B-cell-depleted T cells, or PBMCs. Samples were obtained from the ongoing ImmuneRACE study (first 160 participants) and from over 1,000 subjects provided by 6 global collaborators. A freely available public database, intended as a resource for researchers studying the immune response to SARS-CoV-2, is where the repertoires were released. The paper's findings and limits, for the study overall: How much clinical and demographic metadata was included differed by source and by participant, and the metadata was provided uncurated.

Of note for this clone: Its antigen remains undetermined. Base qualities are not provided; no much larger clone lies one nucleotide away.

The immunoSEQ Assay, a bias-controlled multiplex PCR, was used to amplify TCRbeta CDR3 regions from genomic DNA. The original methods were these. Within the assay, amplification of reference gene primers was used to estimate how many nucleated cells each sample contained. To quantify the absolute abundance of each unique TCRbeta CDR3 rearrangement, sequence reads were collapsed and filtered. For each sample, productive Simpson clonality was calculated by taking the square root of Simpson's diversity index across productive rearrangements. Here the immuneACCESS table is served through TCRdb, limited to in-frame sequences with V and J called. Missing clones are a known gap in these copies; in checked studies unresolved V genes cover under half, and the rest lacks a known reason. That table is the source of V, J and clone size, and D and trimming were worked out from the DNA. The sample table holds approximately 190,000 clones, of which roughly four fifths were seen once. 7.5% of the sample is taken by the ten largest.

Participants in the prospective study were enrolled through a virtual design, were aged roughly 18 to 100 years, and lived in approximately 25 United States geographic areas. In the prospective study, participants were assigned to cohorts based on the clinical history participants reported in a screening survey and a study questionnaire. Recovered participants in ImmuneRACE Cohort 3 were defined as having two consecutive negative NP/OP PCR tests, clearance from a healthcare professional, or resolution of symptoms. In the prospective study, whole blood, serum and a nasopharyngeal or oropharyngeal swab were collected from each participant by mobile phlebotomists. Participants in the prospective study had the option to provide additional blood draws and questionnaires over a roughly 2-month period. Before DNA extraction, prospective study blood samples were shipped either frozen or at room temperature.

Reading the germline V gene gives CDR1 SGDLS and CDR2 YYNGEE. Reading from cysteine to phenylalanine, the CDR3 counts 14 amino acids. Only the CDR3 DNA stays, 42 bases, in frame from base 1. V is clipped by 3 bases and J by 0 bases, and the sequence between their germline boundaries is 9 bases long. This sequence uses TRBV9 and TRBJ1-2; the D gene cannot be resolved reliably. Sequences were obtained from PBMCs or T cells enriched from blood (not recorded which). This TCR was sampled from a man aged 35 to 55 who had recovered from COVID-19. Here the CDR3 is given as CASSGQAANYGYTF. The DNA sequence reads TGTGCCAGCAGCGGGCAGGCAGCTAACTATGGCTACACCTTC.